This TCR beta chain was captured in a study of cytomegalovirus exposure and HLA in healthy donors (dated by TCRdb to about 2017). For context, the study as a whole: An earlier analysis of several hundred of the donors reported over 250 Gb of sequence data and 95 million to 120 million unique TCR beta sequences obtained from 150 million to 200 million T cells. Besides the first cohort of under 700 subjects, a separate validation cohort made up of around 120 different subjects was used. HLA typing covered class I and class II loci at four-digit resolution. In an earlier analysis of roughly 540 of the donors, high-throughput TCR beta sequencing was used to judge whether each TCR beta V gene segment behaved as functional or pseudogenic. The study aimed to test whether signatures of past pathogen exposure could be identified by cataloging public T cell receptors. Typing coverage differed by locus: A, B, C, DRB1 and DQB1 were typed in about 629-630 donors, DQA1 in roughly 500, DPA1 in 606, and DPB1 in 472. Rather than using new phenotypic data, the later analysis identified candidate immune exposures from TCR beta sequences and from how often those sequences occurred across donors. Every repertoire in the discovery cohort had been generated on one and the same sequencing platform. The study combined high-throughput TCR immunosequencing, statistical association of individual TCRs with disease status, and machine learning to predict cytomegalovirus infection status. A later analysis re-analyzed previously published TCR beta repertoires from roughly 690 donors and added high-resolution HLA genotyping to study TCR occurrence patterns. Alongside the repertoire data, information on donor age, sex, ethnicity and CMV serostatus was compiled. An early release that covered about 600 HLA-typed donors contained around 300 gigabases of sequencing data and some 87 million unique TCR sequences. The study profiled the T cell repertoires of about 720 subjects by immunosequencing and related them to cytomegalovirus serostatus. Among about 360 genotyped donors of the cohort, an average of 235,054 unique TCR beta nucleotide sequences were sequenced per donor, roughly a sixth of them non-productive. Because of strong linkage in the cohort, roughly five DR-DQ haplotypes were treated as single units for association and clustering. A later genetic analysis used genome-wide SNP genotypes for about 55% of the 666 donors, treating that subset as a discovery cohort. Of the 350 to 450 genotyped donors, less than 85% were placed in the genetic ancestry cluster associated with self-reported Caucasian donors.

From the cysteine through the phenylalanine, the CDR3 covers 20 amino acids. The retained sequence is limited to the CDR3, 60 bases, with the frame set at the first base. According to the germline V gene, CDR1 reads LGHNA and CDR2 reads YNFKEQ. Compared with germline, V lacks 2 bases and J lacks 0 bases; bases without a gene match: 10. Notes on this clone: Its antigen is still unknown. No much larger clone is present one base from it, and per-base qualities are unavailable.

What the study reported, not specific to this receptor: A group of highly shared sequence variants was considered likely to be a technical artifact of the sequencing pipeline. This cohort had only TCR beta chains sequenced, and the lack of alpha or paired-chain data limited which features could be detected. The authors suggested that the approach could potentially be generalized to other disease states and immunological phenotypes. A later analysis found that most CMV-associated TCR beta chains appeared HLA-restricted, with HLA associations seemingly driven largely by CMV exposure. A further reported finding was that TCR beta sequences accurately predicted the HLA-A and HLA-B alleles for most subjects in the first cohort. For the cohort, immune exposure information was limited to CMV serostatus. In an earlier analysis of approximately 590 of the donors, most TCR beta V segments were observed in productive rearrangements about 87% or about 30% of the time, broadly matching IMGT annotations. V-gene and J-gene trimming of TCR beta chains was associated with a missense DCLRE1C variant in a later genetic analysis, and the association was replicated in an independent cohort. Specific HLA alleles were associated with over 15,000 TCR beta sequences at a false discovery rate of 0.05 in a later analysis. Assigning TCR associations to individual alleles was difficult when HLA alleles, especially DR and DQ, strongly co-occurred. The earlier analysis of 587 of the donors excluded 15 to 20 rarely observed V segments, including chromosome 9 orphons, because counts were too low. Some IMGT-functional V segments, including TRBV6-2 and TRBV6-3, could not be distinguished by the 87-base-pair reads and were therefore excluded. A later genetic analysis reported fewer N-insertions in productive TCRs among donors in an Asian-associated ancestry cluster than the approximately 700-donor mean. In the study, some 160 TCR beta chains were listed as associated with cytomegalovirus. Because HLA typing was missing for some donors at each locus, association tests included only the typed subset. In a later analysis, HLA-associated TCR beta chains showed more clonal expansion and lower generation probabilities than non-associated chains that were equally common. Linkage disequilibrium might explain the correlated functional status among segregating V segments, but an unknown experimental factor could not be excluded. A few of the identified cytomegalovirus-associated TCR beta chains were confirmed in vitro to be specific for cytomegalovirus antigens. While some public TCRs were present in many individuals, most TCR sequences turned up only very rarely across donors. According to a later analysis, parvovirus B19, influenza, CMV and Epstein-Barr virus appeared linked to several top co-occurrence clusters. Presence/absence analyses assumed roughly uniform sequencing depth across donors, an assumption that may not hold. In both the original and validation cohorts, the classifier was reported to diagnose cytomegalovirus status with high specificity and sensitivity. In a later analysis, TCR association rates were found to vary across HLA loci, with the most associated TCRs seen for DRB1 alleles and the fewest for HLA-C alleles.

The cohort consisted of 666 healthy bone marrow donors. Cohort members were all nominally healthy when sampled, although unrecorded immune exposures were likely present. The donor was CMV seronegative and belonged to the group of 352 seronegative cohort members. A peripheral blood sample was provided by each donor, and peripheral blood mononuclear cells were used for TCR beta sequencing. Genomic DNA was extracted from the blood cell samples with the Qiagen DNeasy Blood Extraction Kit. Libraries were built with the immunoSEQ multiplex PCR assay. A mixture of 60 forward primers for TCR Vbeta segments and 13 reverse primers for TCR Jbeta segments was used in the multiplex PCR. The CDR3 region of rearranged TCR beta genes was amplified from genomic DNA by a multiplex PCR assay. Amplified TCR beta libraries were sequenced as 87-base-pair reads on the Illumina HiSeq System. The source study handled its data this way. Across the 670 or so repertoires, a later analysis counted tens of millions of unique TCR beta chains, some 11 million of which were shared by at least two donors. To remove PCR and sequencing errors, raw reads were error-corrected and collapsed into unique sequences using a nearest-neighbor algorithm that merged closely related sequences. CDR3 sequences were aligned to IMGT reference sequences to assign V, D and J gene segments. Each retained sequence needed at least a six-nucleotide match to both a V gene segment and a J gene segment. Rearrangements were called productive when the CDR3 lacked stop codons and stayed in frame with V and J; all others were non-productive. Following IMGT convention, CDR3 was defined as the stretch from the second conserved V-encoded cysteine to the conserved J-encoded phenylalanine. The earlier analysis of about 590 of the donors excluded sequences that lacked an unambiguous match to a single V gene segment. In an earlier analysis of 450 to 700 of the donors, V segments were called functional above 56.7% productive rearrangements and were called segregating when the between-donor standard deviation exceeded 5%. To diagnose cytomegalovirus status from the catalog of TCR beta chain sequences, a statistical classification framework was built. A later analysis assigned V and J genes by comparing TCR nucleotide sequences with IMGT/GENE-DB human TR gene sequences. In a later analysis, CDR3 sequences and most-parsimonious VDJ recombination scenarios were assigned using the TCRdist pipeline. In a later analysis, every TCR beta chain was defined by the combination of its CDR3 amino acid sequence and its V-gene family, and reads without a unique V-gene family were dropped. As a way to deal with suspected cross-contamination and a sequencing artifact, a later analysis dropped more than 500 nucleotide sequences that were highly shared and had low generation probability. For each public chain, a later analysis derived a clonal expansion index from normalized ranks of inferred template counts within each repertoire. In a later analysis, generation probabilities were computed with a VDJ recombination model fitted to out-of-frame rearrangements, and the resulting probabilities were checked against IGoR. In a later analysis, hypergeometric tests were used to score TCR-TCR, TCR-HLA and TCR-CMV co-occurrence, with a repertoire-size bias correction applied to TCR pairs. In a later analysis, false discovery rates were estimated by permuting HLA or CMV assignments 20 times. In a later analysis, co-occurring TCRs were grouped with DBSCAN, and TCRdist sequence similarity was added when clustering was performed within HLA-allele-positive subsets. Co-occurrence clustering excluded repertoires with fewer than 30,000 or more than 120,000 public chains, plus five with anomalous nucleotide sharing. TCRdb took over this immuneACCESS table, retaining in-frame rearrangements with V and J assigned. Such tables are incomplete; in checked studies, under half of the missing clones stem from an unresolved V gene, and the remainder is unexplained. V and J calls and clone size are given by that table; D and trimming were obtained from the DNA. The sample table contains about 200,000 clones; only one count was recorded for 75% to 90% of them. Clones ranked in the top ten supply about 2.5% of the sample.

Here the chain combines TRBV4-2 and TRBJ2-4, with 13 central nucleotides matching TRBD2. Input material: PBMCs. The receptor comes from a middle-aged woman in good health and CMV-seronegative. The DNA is TGTGCCAGCAGCCAACTACTACTAGCGGGGGGGACTTTAGCCAAAAACATTCAGTACTTC. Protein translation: CASSQLLLAGGTLAKNIQYF.